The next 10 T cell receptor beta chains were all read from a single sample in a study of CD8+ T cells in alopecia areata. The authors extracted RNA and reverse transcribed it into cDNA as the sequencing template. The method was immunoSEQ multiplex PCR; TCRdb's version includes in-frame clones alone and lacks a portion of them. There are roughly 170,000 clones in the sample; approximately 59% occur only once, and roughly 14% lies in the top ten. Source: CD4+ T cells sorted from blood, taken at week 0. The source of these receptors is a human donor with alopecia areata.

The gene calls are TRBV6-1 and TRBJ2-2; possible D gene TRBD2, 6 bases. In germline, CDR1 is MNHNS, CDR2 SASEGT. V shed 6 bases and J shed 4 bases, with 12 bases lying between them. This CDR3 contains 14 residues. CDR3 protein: CASSRDFSTGELFF. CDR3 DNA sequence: TGTGCCAGCAGCCGGGACTTCAGCACCGGGGAGCTGTTTTTT.

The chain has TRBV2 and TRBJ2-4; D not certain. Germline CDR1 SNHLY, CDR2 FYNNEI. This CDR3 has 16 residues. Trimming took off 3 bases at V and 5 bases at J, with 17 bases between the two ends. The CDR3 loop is CASSDSRTWAENIQYF. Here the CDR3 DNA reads TGTGCCAGCAGTGACAGTCGAACTTGGGCGGAAAACATTCAGTACTTC. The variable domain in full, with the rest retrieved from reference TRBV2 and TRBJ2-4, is EPEVTQTPSHQVTQMGQEVILRCVPISNHLYFYWYRQILGQKVEFLVSFYNNEISEKSEIFDDQFSVERPDGSNFTLKIRSTKLEDSAMYFCASSDSRTWAENIQYFGAGTRLSVL.

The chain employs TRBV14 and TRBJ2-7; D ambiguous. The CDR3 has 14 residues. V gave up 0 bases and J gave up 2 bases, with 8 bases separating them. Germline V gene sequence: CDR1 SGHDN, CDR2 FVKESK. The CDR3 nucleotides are TGTGCCAGCAGCCAAGAATATAGTACCTACGAGCAGTACTTC. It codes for CASSQEYSTYEQYF.

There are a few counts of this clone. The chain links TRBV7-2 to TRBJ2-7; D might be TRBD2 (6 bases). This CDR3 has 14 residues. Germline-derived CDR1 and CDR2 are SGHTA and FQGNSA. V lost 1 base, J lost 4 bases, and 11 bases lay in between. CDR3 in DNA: TGTGCCAGCAGCTTAGAATTCGGGGGTTACGAGCAGTACTTC. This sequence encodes CASSLEFGGYEQYF.

The CDR3 DNA follows: TGTGCCATCAGTGAGTGGCGTATAAACACTGAAGCTTTCTTT. This translates into CAISEWRINTEAFF. The chain joins TRBV10-3 to TRBJ1-1; unclear D gene. The CDR3 runs to 14 residues. CDR1 and CDR2 from the germline V gene are ENHRY and SYGVKD. V lost 1 base and J 2 bases, leaving 8 bases between the germline ends.

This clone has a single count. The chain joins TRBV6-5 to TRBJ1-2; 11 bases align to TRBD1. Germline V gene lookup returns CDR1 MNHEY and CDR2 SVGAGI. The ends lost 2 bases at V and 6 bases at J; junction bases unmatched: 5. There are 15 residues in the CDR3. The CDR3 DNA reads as TGTGCCAGCAGTTACGCCGGACAGGGGGCTCATGGCTACACCTTC. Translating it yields CASSYAGQGAHGYTF.

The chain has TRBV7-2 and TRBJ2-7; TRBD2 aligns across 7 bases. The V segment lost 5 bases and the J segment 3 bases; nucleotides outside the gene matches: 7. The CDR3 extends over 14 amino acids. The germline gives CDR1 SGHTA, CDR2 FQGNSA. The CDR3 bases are TGTGCCAGCAGCCAGCGGGGAAGGGGCTACGAGCAGTACTTC. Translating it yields CASSQRGRGYEQYF.

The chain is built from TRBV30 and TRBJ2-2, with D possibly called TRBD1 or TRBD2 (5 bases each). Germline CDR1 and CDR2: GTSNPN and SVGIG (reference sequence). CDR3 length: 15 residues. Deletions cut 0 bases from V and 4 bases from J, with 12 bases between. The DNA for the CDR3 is TGTGCCTGGAGTGTACGAGGGGCGAGCACCGGGGAGCTGTTTTTT. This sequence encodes CAWSVRGASTGELFF.

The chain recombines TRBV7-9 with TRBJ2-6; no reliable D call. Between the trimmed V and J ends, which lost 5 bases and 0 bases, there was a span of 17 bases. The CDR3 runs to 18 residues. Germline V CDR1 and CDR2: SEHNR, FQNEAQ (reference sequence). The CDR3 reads CASSRLRMGNSGANVLTF. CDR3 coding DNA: TGTGCCAGCAGCCGCCTCAGGATGGGGAACTCTGGGGCCAACGTCCTGACTTTC.

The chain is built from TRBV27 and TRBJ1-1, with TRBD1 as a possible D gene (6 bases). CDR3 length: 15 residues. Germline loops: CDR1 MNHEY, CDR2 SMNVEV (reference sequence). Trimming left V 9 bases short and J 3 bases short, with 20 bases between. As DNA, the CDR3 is TGTGCCAGTAGACCTACAGGGATTAGGGACACTGAAGCTTTCTTT. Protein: CASRPTGIRDTEAFF.